This paragraph reports one T cell receptor beta chain. This clone was found once. There is no known antigen for this receptor. Base quality data are lacking; no much larger clone is found one base away. The data were obtained in a study of T cell responses to AZD1222 COVID-19 vaccine (dated by TCRdb to 2020 to 2023). For the study in its entirety: AZD1222 recipients with second doses at about 4 weeks or about 12 weeks were pooled, because spike-specific TCR depth and breadth did not differ between schedules. TCR sequencing was performed for about 250 trial participants, of whom around 200 were given two doses of AZD1222 and some 26 were given two doses of MenACWY control vaccine. Trial participants were enrolled into age subgroups of 18-55, 56-69 and 70-plus years, which contained about 160, 30 and 59 TCR-sequenced participants, respectively.

The CDR3 regions of human TCRbeta chains were analyzed by immunosequencing. The published analysis was carried out like this. TCRs in the repertoires were matched against a reference library of SARS-CoV-2-specific TCRs that had been generated with the MIRA antigen-specificity platform. Breadth was defined as the fraction of unique TCRs that were SARS-CoV-2-associated, and depth was defined as the fraction of total T cells that were SARS-CoV-2-associated. Each spike-specific TCR was assigned to its reactive spike region and to a CD4 or CD8 class using the MIRA data. Log10-transformed breadth and depth values were compared by one-way ANOVA with Sidak's multiple comparisons tests. TCRdb took over this immuneACCESS table, retaining in-frame rearrangements with V and J assigned. Such tables are incomplete; in checked studies, under half of the missing clones stem from an unresolved V gene, and the remainder is unexplained. V and J calls and clone size are as listed in that table; D and trimming were resolved from the DNA. Across this sample there are 150,000 or so clones, with 91% seen only once. The ten most abundant clones make up around 5.4% of the sample.

This specimen's time point label, interpreted: baseline before first vaccination. The vaccinee samples were drawn from two UK trials, COV001 and COV002, one of which was a single-blind randomized controlled phase 2/3 trial testing AZD1222 (ChAdOx1 nCoV-19) in healthy adults. For TCRbeta chain sequencing, PBMC samples were collected from trial participants at day 0 and at day 28 after the second dose. The study at large found these results: Participants were mostly white British and included more females than males, and it was suggested by the authors that clonal diversity may have been underestimated. Epitopes outside the regions mutated in the B.1.351 and B.1.1.7 variants were reportedly recognized by nearly half of the unique spike-specific TCRs. After two AZD1222 doses, spike-specific TCR breadth and depth were significantly higher than at day 0 and than in MenACWY recipients. The 56-69-year group was small, and its depth increase did not reach significance, likely because of low power. Conclusions about previously exposed vaccinees are limited because only six or seven AZD1222 recipients were SARS-CoV-2 seropositive at baseline. Because no day 14 peak-response samples were available, repertoires were characterized only after the peak T cell response. The vaccine-associated CD4 TCRs covered the entire spike protein, and the dominant responses fell in regions 160-218 and 743-854.

The germline V gene (reference sequence) yields SGHAT for CDR1 and FQDESV for CDR2. The CDR3 sequence holds 16 residues, the cysteine and phenylalanine included. The DNA shown is the 48-base CDR3, in frame from base 1. Germline trimming amounts to 5 bases on V and 4 bases on J, with 12 as the count of junction bases outside the gene matches. This TCR derives from an adult in good health. The sequence is built from TRBV11-1 and TRBJ2-7; 9 middle bases align to TRBD1. The input for sequencing was peripheral blood, taken on day 0 of AZD1222 vaccination. The nucleotide sequence reads TGTGCCAGCAGCAATCCCCGGGACAGGGTTGCGTACGAGCAGTACTTC. Translated, it gives CASSNPRDRVAYEQYF.